A single TCR beta chain is shown here with its context. One end of the junction fails to match germline, which may point to a read error. The CDR3 consists of 11 residues. CDR1 and CDR2 from the germline V gene are MNHEY and SVGAGI. The record originates from a study of CD4 and CD8 cells across lung adenocarcinoma regions. TCRdb called the PCR reads again in MiXCR, with one record for every CDR3 protein. This table holds 12,000 or so distinct CDR3 sequences, 47% found once. Material for sequencing was CD8+ T cells from the margin of a lung tumor. This chain joins TRBV6-5 and TRBJ2-1, with no clear D. This receptor was taken from a male donor with lung adenocarcinoma. The CD4 and CD8 labels of this study may be unreliable. In nucleotides, the CDR3 is TGTGCCAGCAGTTACCCCGCGGAAACGTACTTC. It encodes CASSYPAETYF.